These 20 T cell receptor beta chains originate from one sample sequenced in a study of shared clonotypes between healthy human individuals. Clones were sequenced by immunoSEQ multiplex PCR, and TCRdb holds only the in-frame ones, with some missing. The sample lists some 550,000 clones, around 97% occurring once. The specimen was naive CD4+ T cells sorted from blood. Subset: CD45RA+ positively selected. These receptors were collected from a woman aged 25 to 39 in good health.

J is TRBJ2-5 and V is TRBV7-9, with 8 bases identical to TRBD2. Trimming at V came to 5 bases and at J to 2 bases, leaving 10 bases not matched to a gene. The germline V gene encodes CDR1 SEHNR and CDR2 FQNEAQ (reference sequence). The CDR3 has 16 residues. The DNA for the CDR3 is TGTGCCAGCAGCAGCCGGGCCCGGGGGGGGCAAGAGACCCAGTACTTC. It encodes CASSSRARGGQETQYF.

The chain links TRBV30 to TRBJ2-7; weak D call: TRBD2 (6 bases). The germline V gene encodes CDR1 GTSNPN and CDR2 SVGIG (reference sequence). This CDR3 comprises 13 residues. The CDR3 DNA reads as TGTGCTGGAGGGTTAGCGAGGTTCGACGAGCAGTACTTC. Translated, it gives CAGGLARFDEQYF.

V is TRBV5-6 and J is TRBJ1-1, with D unclear. Per germline, CDR1 SGHDT and CDR2 YYEEEE. Trimming cost V 1 base and J 3 bases, with 13 bases left between them. This CDR3 region has 15 residues. The CDR3: CASSLLGERDTEAFF. The CDR3 nucleotides are TGTGCCAGCAGCTTGCTTGGGGAACGGGACACTGAAGCTTTCTTT. Combining the CDR3 with reference TRBV5-6 and TRBJ1-1 gives the whole variable domain DAGVTQSPTHLIKTRGQQVTLRCSPKSGHDTVSWYQQALGQGPQFIFQYYEEEERQRGNFPDRFSGHQFPNYSSELNVNALLLGDSALYLCASSLLGERDTEAFFGQGTRLTVV.

The V gene is TRBV4-2, the J gene TRBJ2-1, with 7 nucleotides matching TRBD2. The CDR3 consists of 14 residues. CDR1 LGHNA and CDR2 YNFKEQ come from the germline V gene. J lost 3 bases, V lost 4 bases, and 3 bases had no gene match. For the CDR3, the DNA is TGTGCCAGCAGCCCGAGCGGGGTCTACAATGAGCAGTTCTTC. Translated: CASSPSGVYNEQFF.

The V gene is TRBV4-1, the J gene TRBJ2-3; D not resolved. Germline V gives CDR1 MGHRA, CDR2 YSYEKL. The V and J ends lost 2 bases and 0 bases respectively, with 6 bases between them. The CDR3 has 14 residues. CDR3 DNA: TGCGCCAGCAGCCAACCAAGAAGCACAGATACGCAGTATTTT. Translating gives CASSQPRSTDTQYF.

Of note for this clone: Other DNA variants within this sample encode the same CDR3. V is TRBV28 and J is TRBJ2-7; TRBD1 matches at 7 bases. V lost 5 bases, J lost 1 base, and 5 bases stayed unmatched. Germline CDR1 is MDHEN and CDR2 is SYDVKM. This CDR3 region has 14 residues. Here the CDR3 reads CASSPGQASYEQYF. As DNA, the CDR3 is TGTGCCAGCAGTCCCGGACAGGCGTCCTACGAGCAGTACTTC.

V and J are TRBV6-5 and TRBJ2-1; 7 bases fit TRBD2. Germline V gene sequence: CDR1 MNHEY, CDR2 SVGAGI. The CDR3 covers 13 residues. Unmatched junction bases numbered 5, after V lost 6 bases and J lost 6 bases. The CDR3 here is CASRKTSPNEQFF. For the CDR3, the DNA is TGTGCCAGCAGAAAGACTAGCCCCAATGAGCAGTTCTTC.

The chain joins TRBV28 to TRBJ2-7; D is uncertain. Deletions cut 2 bases from V and 3 bases from J, with 11 bases between. The CDR3 sequence is 14 residues long. The germline CDR1 and CDR2 sequences are MDHEN and SYDVKM. The CDR3 reads CASSLTALNYEQYF. In DNA, the CDR3 is TGTGCCAGCAGTTTAACGGCTCTAAACTACGAGCAGTACTTC.

V gene TRBV6-6 combines with J gene TRBJ2-2; D is possibly TRBD1 (5 bases). CDR1 is MNHNY, CDR2 SVGAGI, per germline (reference sequence). The CDR3 consists of 15 residues. V gave up 5 bases and J gave up 1 base, with 11 bases separating them. As DNA, the CDR3 is TGTGCCAGCAGTAGACAGCATCTGAACACCGGGGAGCTGTTTTTT. Translating it yields CASSRQHLNTGELFF.

The chain combines TRBV11-3 with TRBJ2-1, with 9 bases aligning to TRBD2. This CDR3 has 16 residues. Germline V gene data show CDR1 as SGHNT and CDR2 as YENEEA. The V segment lost 0 bases and the J segment 4 bases; nucleotides outside the gene matches: 4. In DNA, the CDR3 is TGTGCCAGCAGCTTAGATGGCGGGAGGGAATACAATGAGCAGTTCTTC. Translating gives CASSLDGGREYNEQFF.

This clone was seen only once. The genes are TRBV5-5 and TRBJ2-7; D is ambiguous. Germline V gene sequence: CDR1 SGHKS, CDR2 YYEKEE (reference sequence). Trimming removed 6 bases from V and 7 bases from J, with 14 bases in between. The CDR3 consists of 12 residues. This chain's CDR3 is CASKNGPQEQYF. The CDR3 bases are TGTGCCAGCAAAAACGGGCCCCAGGAGCAGTACTTC.

The chain carries TRBV5-1 and TRBJ2-7; 8 bases are shared with TRBD2. Germline lookup yields CDR1 SGHRS and CDR2 YFSETQ. The CDR3 is 16 residues long. V lost 1 base and J lost 2; bases outside the gene matches: 8. CDR3 amino acids: CASSLRGLAAAYEQYF. The CDR3 DNA is TGCGCCAGCAGCTTGCGTGGACTAGCTGCCGCCTACGAGCAGTACTTC.

This clone was detected a few times. The rearrangement uses TRBV11-2 and TRBJ2-7; perhaps D is TRBD1 or TRBD2 (5 bases each). The ends were cut back, 4 bases at V and 0 bases at J, with 13 bases in the middle. The CDR3 covers 15 residues. Per germline, CDR1 SGHAT and CDR2 FQNNGV. Here the CDR3 DNA reads TGTGCCAGCAGCTCCGCCGGGACGGACTCCTACGAGCAGTACTTC. Its translation is CASSSAGTDSYEQYF.

The V call is TRBV5-1, the J call TRBJ2-3; no reliable D call. Between the trimmed V and J ends, which lost 0 bases and 2 bases, there was a span of 10 bases. Germline CDR1 SGHRS, CDR2 YFSETQ. The length of the CDR3 is 15 residues. The CDR3 nucleotides read TGCGCCAGCAGCTTGGTTTCTCTTTCCACAGATACGCAGTATTTT. It yields the protein CASSLVSLSTDTQYF.

Concerning this clone: Other DNA sequences in the sample encode the same CDR3. The V and J genes are TRBV30 and TRBJ2-7; 9 nucleotides agree with TRBD1. V was clipped by 3 bases and J by 1 base; unmatched bases: 7. This CDR3 comprises 15 residues. In germline, CDR1 is GTSNPN, CDR2 SVGIG (reference sequence). The CDR3 protein is CAWRLGQGSSYEQYF. In DNA, the CDR3 is TGTGCCTGGAGGCTAGGACAGGGGTCGTCCTACGAGCAGTACTTC.

This rearrangement joins TRBV28 to TRBJ2-7, with 9 bases lining up with TRBD1. Germline assignment: CDR1 MDHEN and CDR2 SYDVKM. The CDR3 is 14 residues long. V lost 7 bases and J lost 6; bases outside the gene matches: 10. This CDR3 reads CASNINRGLGEQYF. DNA of the CDR3: TGTGCCAGCAACATTAACAGGGGGCTGGGCGAGCAGTACTTC.

The rearrangement joins TRBV10-3 to TRBJ2-2; TRBD2 might be the D (7 bases). V lost 2 bases, J lost 4 bases, and 8 bases lay in between. The CDR3 is 14 amino acids. Germline V gives CDR1 ENHRY, CDR2 SYGVKD. The CDR3 region is CAISERGGTGELFF. The CDR3 nucleotides read TGTGCCATCAGTGAGAGGGGGGGCACCGGGGAGCTGTTTTTT.

The V call is TRBV20-1, the J call TRBJ2-1; D gene ambiguous. The V end was cut by 5 bases, the J end by 9 bases, with 11 bases between. The CDR3 length is 11 residues. CDR1 DFQATT and CDR2 SNEGSKA come from the germline V gene (reference sequence). The CDR3 DNA is TGCAGTGCTTCCACATTTTTTGAGCAGTTCTTC. Its translation: CSASTFFEQFF.

V gene TRBV6-1 combines with J gene TRBJ2-7, with D uncertain. V was clipped by 1 base and J by 3 bases, with 10 bases between them. CDR3 length: 14 residues. Germline lookup yields CDR1 MNHNS and CDR2 SASEGT. This CDR3 is CASSEVGQVYEQYF. CDR3 coding DNA: TGTGCCAGCAGTGAAGTAGGGCAGGTCTACGAGCAGTACTTC.

The V and J genes are TRBV2 and TRBJ2-7, with D uncertain. Germline V gene lookup returns CDR1 SNHLY and CDR2 FYNNEI. Trimming removed 2 bases from V and 5 bases from J, with 10 bases in between. This CDR3 is built from 13 residues. DNA of the CDR3: TGTGCCAGCAGTGAAACTCTTTATCACGAGCAGTACTTC. Translation gives CASSETLYHEQYF.